In its sample, the clone carrying this T cell receptor (beta chain) was seen once. V dropped 3 bases and J dropped 9; count of bases not matched to a gene: 10. CDR1 is SGHAT, CDR2 FQNNGV, per germline. This CDR3 is 14 amino acids long. These data originate in a study of blood T cell repertoires in COVID-19. Turning to the study itself: Samples taken during acute and convalescent COVID-19 were collected in the United States, Italy and Spain. In each case, the material was cDNA or gDNA derived from T cells, B-cell-depleted T cells, or PBMCs.

How the authors handled the data: Researchers report that nucleated cell counts were estimated from reference gene primer amplification. The repertoire was sequenced with immunoSEQ multiplex PCR; TCRdb's copy has only in-frame clones and lacks some. V and J calls and clone size follow that table, whereas D and trimming were derived from the DNA. The data contain about 490,000 clones, approximately 83% of them singletons. The TCR sequence derives from a human donor in a cohort sampled during active COVID-19. Sample: peripheral blood. The J gene is TRBJ2-7, the V gene TRBV11-2, with TRBD1 matching over 8 bases. The CDR3 region is CASSLDRVFDGQYF. The CDR3 coding sequence is TGTGCCAGCAGCTTGGACAGGGTTTTCGACGGGCAGTACTTC.